This entry describes one TCR beta chain. Mismatch with germline at one junction end may stem from a read error. The CDR3 extends over 15 amino acids. Per the germline V gene, CDR1 is SSHAT and CDR2 is FNYEAQ (reference sequence). The sample originates from a study of OX40 agonist ivuxolimab in advanced cancers. Data came from immunoSEQ multiplex PCR; TCRdb stores just in-frame clones and leaves some out. The table shows approximately 40,000 clones, with 70% to 90% occurring only once. The chain combines TRBV7-7 with TRBJ2-5; 10 positions agree with TRBD2. The source was CD4+ or CD8+ T cells sorted from blood, collected in a trial of the OX40 agonist ivuxolimab. This clonotype was sampled from an adult with an advanced solid tumor such as melanoma, head and neck, liver or kidney cancer. This CDR3 is CASSQGLAPQETQYF. The CDR3 region has the DNA TGTGCTAGCAGCCAGGGACTAGCGCCTCAAGAGACCCAGTACTTC.